These T cell receptor beta chains were read from a single sample in a study of T cell repertoires in cytomegalovirus infection. TCRdb recomputed calls from the reads with MiXCR, one row per CDR3 protein. This sample carries approximately 550,000 distinct CDR3 sequences, 15% to 20% of them seen once, and the ten largest clones take about 24%. Sequenced: CD8+ T cells from PBMCs. The origin of the receptors is a human donor in good health (CMV status not recorded). Some clones in this sample may be carry-over from other donors' samples. The CDR3 runs from the conserved cysteine through the conserved F or W. Each record gives: J gene, clone size, V gene, D gene, CDR3 protein, CDR3 DNA. D genes are given only for firm matches. The size field is filled for only some rows; it gives once, few, many or a size class.

j_gene: TRBJ2-7; abundance: -; v_gene: TRBV19; d_gene: -; CDR3aa: CASSIGQGTYEQYF; CDR3nt: TGTGCCAGTAGTATAGGGCAGGGCACCTACGAGCAGTACTTC
j_gene: TRBJ1-1; abundance: many; v_gene: TRBV7-3; d_gene: -; CDR3aa: CASSLKPPRANTEAFF; CDR3nt: TGTGCCAGCAGCTTAAAACCCCCACGGGCGAACACTGAAGCTTTCTTT
j_gene: TRBJ2-1; abundance: many; v_gene: TRBV7-6; d_gene: TRBD2; CDR3aa: CASSLVGWSSGGGSYNEQFF; CDR3nt: TGTGCCAGCAGCTTAGTAGGGTGGAGTAGCGGGGGGGGGAGCTACAATGAGCAGTTCTTC
j_gene: TRBJ1-3; abundance: -; v_gene: TRBV9; d_gene: -; CDR3aa: CASSVGGQMSSGNTIYF; CDR3nt: TGTGCCAGCAGCGTAGGTGGACAGATGAGCTCTGGAAACACCATATATTTT
j_gene: TRBJ1-3; abundance: many; v_gene: TRBV7-2; d_gene: -; CDR3aa: CASSLIPMSSGNTIYF; CDR3nt: TGTGCCAGCAGCTTGATTCCTATGAGCTCTGGAAACACCATATATTTT
j_gene: TRBJ2-3; abundance: -; v_gene: TRBV4-1; d_gene: -; CDR3aa: CASSLLQRGRETDTQYF; CDR3nt: TGCGCCAGCAGCCTCCTCCAGAGGGGGAGAGAAACAGATACGCAGTATTTT
j_gene: TRBJ1-5; abundance: many; v_gene: TRBV15; d_gene: TRBD1; CDR3aa: CATSREAGGYNQPQHF; CDR3nt: TGTGCCACCAGCAGAGAAGCAGGGGGCTACAATCAGCCCCAGCATTTT
j_gene: TRBJ1-5; abundance: -; v_gene: TRBV3-1; d_gene: -; CDR3aa: CASSQGRGGLTQHF; CDR3nt: TGTGCCAGCAGCCAAGGGAGGGGGGGTTTGACCCAGCATTTT
j_gene: TRBJ2-7; abundance: many; v_gene: TRBV7-6; d_gene: TRBD1; CDR3aa: CASSLAQDRVTEQYF; CDR3nt: TGTGCCAGCAGCTTAGCTCAAGACAGGGTCACCGAGCAGTACTTC
j_gene: TRBJ2-2; abundance: -; v_gene: TRBV6-6; d_gene: TRBD1; CDR3aa: CASSSRQGYTGELFF; CDR3nt: TGTGCCAGCAGCTCTCGACAGGGTTACACCGGGGAGCTGTTTTTT
j_gene: TRBJ2-5; abundance: many; v_gene: TRBV28; d_gene: -; CDR3aa: CASSPPLGALETQYF; CDR3nt: TGTGCCAGCAGTCCGCCCTTGGGGGCGCTGGAGACCCAGTACTTC
j_gene: TRBJ2-5; abundance: -; v_gene: TRBV9; d_gene: -; CDR3aa: CASSVAGTQETQYF; CDR3nt: TGTGCCAGCAGCGTAGCCGGGACTCAAGAGACCCAGTACTTC
j_gene: TRBJ1-1; abundance: -; v_gene: TRBV18; d_gene: -; CDR3aa: CASSPPVGANAEAFF; CDR3nt: TGTGCCAGCTCACCACCGGTCGGGGCAAATGCTGAAGCTTTCTTT